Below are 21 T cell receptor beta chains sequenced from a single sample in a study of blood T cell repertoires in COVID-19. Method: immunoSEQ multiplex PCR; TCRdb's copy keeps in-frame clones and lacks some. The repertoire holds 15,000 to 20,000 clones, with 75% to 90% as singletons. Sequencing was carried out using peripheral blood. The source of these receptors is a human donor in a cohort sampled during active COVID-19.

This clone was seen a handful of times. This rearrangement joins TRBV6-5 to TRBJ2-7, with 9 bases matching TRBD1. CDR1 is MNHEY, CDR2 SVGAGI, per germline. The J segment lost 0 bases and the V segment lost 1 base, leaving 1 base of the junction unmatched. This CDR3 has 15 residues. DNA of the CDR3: TGTGCCAGCAGTTACTTACAGGGGGCCTCCTACGAGCAGTACTTC. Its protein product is CASSYLQGASYEQYF.

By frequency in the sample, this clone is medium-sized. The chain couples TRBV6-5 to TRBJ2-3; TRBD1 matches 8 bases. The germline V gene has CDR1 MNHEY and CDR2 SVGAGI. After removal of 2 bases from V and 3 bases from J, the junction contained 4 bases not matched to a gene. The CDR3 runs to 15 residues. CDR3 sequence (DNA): TGTGCCAGCAGTTACCAGGACAGGGTGACAGATACGCAGTATTTT. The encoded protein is CASSYQDRVTDTQYF.

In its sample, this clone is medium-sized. Here the CDR3 reads CASSPRDRLNTGELFF. CDR3 coding DNA: TGTGCCAGCAGCCCCCGGGACAGACTCAACACCGGGGAGCTGTTTTTT. The chain is built from TRBV7-6 and TRBJ2-2; 7 bases map to TRBD1. J gave up 2 bases and V 5 bases, and 8 bases lay outside the gene matches. Germline V gene data show CDR1 as SGHVS and CDR2 as FNYEAQ. The CDR3 sequence is 16 residues long.

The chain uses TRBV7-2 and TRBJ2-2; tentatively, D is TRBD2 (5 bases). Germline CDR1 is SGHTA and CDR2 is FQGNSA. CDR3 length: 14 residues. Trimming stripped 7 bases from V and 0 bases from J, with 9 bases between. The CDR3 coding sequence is TGTGCCAGCAACCTAGCCACGAACACCGGGGAGCTGTTTTTT. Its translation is CASNLATNTGELFF.

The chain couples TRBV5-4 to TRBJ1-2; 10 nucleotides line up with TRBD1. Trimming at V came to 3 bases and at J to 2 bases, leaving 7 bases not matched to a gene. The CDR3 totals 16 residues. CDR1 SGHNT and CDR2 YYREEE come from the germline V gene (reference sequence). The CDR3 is CASSSRDRGWNYGYTF. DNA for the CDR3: TGTGCCAGCAGCTCCCGGGACAGGGGTTGGAACTATGGCTACACCTTC.

DNA of the CDR3: TGTGCCAGCAGCGTAGGAGGTACAGATACGCAGTATTTT. It translates to CASSVGGTDTQYF. The chain uses TRBV9 and TRBJ2-3; D not certain. Deletions cut 0 bases from V and 3 bases from J, with 5 bases between. Germline V gene lookup returns CDR1 SGDLS and CDR2 YYNGEE. The CDR3 has 13 amino acids.

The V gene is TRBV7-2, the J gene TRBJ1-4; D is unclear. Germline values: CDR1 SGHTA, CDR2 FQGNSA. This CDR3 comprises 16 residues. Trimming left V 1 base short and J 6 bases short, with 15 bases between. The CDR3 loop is CASSLGVGGNDEKLFF. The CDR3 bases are TGTGCCAGCAGCTTAGGTGTTGGCGGGAACGATGAAAAACTGTTTTTT.

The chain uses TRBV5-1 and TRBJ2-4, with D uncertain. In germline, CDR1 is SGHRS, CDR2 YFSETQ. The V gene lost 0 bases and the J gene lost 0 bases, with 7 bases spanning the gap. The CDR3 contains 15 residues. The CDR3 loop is CASSLGRLAKNIQYF. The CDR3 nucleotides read TGCGCCAGCAGCTTGGGGCGACTAGCCAAAAACATTCAGTACTTC.

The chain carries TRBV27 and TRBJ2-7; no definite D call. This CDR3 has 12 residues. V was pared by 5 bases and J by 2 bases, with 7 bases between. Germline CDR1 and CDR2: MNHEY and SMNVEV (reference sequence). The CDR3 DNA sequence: TGTGCCAGCAGTGACTTGGCCTACGAGCAGTACTTC. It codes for CASSDLAYEQYF.

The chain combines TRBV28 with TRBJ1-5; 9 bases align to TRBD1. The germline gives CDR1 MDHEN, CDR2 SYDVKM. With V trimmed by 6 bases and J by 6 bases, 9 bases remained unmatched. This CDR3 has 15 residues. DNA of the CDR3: TGTGCCAGCAGAACCGGGACAGGGAGCGGTCAGCCCCAGCATTTT. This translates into CASRTGTGSGQPQHF.

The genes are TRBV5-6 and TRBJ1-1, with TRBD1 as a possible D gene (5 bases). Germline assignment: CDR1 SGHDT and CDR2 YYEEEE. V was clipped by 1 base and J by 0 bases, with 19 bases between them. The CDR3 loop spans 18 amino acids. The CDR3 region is CASSLSHGGSFLNTEAFF. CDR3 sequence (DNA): TGTGCCAGCAGCTTGTCTCACGGGGGGTCCTTTCTGAACACTGAAGCTTTCTTT.

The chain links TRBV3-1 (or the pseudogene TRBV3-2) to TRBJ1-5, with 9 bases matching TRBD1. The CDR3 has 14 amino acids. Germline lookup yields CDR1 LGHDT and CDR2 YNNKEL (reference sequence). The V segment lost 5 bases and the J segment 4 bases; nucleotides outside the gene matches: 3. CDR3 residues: CASSTTGGNQPQHF. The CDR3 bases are TGTGCCAGCAGCACGACAGGGGGGAATCAGCCCCAGCATTTT.

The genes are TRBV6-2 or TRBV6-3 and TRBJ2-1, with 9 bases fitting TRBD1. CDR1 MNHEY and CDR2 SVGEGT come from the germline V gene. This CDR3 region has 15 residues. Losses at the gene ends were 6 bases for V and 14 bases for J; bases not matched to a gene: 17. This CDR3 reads CASSLTGQGRFLEFF. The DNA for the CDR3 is TGTGCCAGCAGCCTAACGGGACAGGGAAGGTTTCTTGAGTTCTTC.

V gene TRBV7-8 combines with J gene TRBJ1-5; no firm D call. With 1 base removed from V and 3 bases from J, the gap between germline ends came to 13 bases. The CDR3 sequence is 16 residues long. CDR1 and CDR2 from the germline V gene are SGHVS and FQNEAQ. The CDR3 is CASSLDSWAVNQPQHF. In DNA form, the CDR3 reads TGTGCCAGCAGCTTAGATTCTTGGGCAGTCAATCAGCCCCAGCATTTT.

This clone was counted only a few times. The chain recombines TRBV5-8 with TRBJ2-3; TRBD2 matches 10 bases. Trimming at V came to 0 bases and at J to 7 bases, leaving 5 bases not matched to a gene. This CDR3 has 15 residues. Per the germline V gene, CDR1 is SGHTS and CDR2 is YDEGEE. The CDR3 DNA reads TGTGCCAGCAGCTTGGTTCCTAGCGGGGGACATACGCAGTATTTT. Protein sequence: CASSLVPSGGHTQYF.

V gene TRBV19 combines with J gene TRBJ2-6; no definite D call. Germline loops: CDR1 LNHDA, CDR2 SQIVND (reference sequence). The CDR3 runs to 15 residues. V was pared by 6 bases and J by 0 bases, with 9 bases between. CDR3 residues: CASSTTVSGANVLTF. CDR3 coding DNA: TGTGCCAGTAGCACAACAGTCTCTGGGGCCAACGTCCTGACTTTC.

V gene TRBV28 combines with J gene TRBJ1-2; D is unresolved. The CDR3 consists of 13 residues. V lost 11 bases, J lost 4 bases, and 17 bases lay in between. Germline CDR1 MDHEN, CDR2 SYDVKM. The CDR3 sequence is CAATVPGVYGYTF. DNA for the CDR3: TGTGCCGCTACAGTTCCGGGAGTCTATGGCTACACCTTC.

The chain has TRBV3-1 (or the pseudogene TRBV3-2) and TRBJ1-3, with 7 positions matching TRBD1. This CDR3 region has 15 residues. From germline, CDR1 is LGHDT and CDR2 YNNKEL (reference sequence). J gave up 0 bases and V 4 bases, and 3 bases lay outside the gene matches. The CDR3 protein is CASSLRTGSGNTIYF. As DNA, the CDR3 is TGTGCCAGCAGCCTCCGGACAGGCTCTGGAAACACCATATATTTT.

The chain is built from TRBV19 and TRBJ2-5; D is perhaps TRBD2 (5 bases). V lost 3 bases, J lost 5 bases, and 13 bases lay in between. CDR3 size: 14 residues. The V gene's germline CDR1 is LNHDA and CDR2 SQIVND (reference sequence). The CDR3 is CASSILAFKETQYF. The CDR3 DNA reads TGTGCCAGTAGTATTCTAGCATTTAAGGAGACCCAGTACTTC.

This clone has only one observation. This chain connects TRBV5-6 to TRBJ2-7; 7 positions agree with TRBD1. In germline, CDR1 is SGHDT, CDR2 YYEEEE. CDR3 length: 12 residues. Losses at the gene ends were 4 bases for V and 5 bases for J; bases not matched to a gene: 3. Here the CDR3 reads CASSPGTDEQYF. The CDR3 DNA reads TGTGCCAGCAGCCCCGGGACAGACGAGCAGTACTTC.

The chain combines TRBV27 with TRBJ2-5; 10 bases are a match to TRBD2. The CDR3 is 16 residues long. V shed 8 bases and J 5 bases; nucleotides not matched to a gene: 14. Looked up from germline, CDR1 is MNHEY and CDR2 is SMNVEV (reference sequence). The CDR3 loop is CASGGGSGRASETQYF. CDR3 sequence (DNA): TGTGCCAGCGGCGGCGGAAGCGGGAGGGCCTCGGAGACCCAGTACTTC.